Following are 26 T cell receptor beta chains from one sample sequenced in a study of OX40 agonist ivuxolimab in advanced cancers. The protocol was immunoSEQ multiplex PCR, while the TCRdb copy is restricted to in-frame clones and leaves out a portion. The table records some 97,000 clones, just over 90% of them present only once. Sequencing used CD4+ or CD8+ T cells sorted from blood, obtained in a trial of the OX40 agonist ivuxolimab. These receptors were collected from an adult with an advanced solid tumor such as melanoma, head and neck, liver or kidney cancer.

This clone is a singleton in its sample. The rearrangement joins TRBV7-2 to TRBJ2-7, with TRBD2 as a possible D gene (6 bases). The CDR3 extends over 17 amino acids. The germline CDR1 and CDR2 sequences are SGHTA and FQGNSA. V lost 5 bases and J 3 bases, leaving 23 bases between the germline ends. This CDR3 is CASSRTAGLARIYEQYF. CDR3 sequence (DNA): TGTGCCAGCAGCCGGACGGCAGGGCTAGCGCGCATCTACGAGCAGTACTTC.

The genes are TRBV7-9 and TRBJ2-7; 12 nucleotides match TRBD2. Germline V lookup: CDR1 SEHNR, CDR2 FQNEAQ (reference sequence). The CDR3 consists of 15 residues. V lost 4 bases, J lost 7 bases, and 8 bases stayed unmatched. CDR3 DNA sequence: TGTGCCAGCAGCTCCTCGACTAGCGGGAGTGGTGAGCAGTACTTC. It codes for CASSSSTSGSGEQYF.

DNA of the CDR3: TGCGCCAGCGGATTACAGGGCCAAGAGACCCAGTACTTC. As protein: CASGLQGQETQYF. V and J are TRBV5-1 and TRBJ2-5; perhaps TRBD1 as D (6 bases). The V and J ends lost 7 bases and 1 base respectively, with 11 bases between them. The CDR3 covers 13 residues. Germline values: CDR1 SGHRS, CDR2 YFSETQ.

J is TRBJ2-5 and V is TRBV2; 15 bases are shared with TRBD2. V shed 0 bases and J 4 bases; nucleotides not matched to a gene: 9. Per germline, CDR1 SNHLY and CDR2 FYNNEI. This CDR3 contains 19 residues. In DNA, the CDR3 is TGTGCCAGCAGTGAAGCATACGGGACTAGCGGGAGGAGGAGAGAGACCCAGTACTTC. Translated, it gives CASSEAYGTSGRRRETQYF.

This clone was observed a handful of times. The chain uses TRBV29-1 and TRBJ2-6; D is possibly TRBD2 (6 bases). The V gene lost 6 bases and the J gene lost 0 bases, with 12 bases spanning the gap. Germline CDR1 reads SQVTM; CDR2 reads ANQGSEA. The CDR3 contains 15 residues. CDR3 loop: CSVAEGSSGANVLTF. Here the CDR3 DNA reads TGCAGCGTGGCGGAGGGAAGCTCTGGGGCCAACGTCCTGACTTTC.

As DNA, the CDR3 is TGTGCCAGCCAAAATTTTATTCAGTACTTC. Protein product: CASQNFIQYF. This sequence joins TRBV5-8 and TRBJ2-4; D unresolved. V was cut by 7 bases and J by 10 bases, with 9 bases left in between. The CDR3 extends over 10 amino acids. CDR1 and CDR2 (germline): SGHTS, YDEGEE.

The V and J genes are TRBV6-5 and TRBJ2-5, with 8 bases that match TRBD2. TRBJ2-7 explains the end of the DNA better; the J call may be wrong. CDR3 length: 15 residues. Germline V lookup: CDR1 MNHEY, CDR2 SVGAGI. The CDR3 DNA reads as TGTGCCAGCAGTTCGCGACTAGCGACGACCTACGAGCAGTACTTC. Residues: CASSSRLATTYEQYF.

The chain recombines TRBV10-3 with TRBJ1-2, with D unresolved. Germline values: CDR1 ENHRY, CDR2 SYGVKD. The germline V and J ends were trimmed by 0 bases and 4 bases, with 12 bases remaining between them. CDR3 length equals 15 residues. The CDR3 protein is CAISESAVSSYGYTF. The CDR3 nucleotides read TGTGCCATCAGTGAGTCCGCCGTTAGTTCCTATGGCTACACCTTC.

The chain recombines TRBV5-6 with TRBJ2-3; weak D call: TRBD2 (5 bases). CDR3 size: 14 residues. The V end lost 1 base, the J end lost 4 bases, and 10 bases lay between the germline ends. CDR1 and CDR2 from the germline V gene are SGHDT and YYEEEE. This chain's CDR3 is CASSLLRAPDTQYF. The DNA of the CDR3 is TGTGCCAGCAGCTTGTTGAGGGCGCCAGATACGCAGTATTTT.

The chain recombines TRBV7-2 with TRBJ1-2; D is unclear. Germline values: CDR1 SGHTA, CDR2 FQGNSA. V lost 1 base and J 5 bases, leaving 5 bases between the germline ends. CDR3 length: 12 residues. DNA for the CDR3: TGTGCCAGCAGCTTAGAAGGGTATGGCTACACCTTC. Translating gives CASSLEGYGYTF.

The chain has TRBV11-2 and TRBJ1-2, with D possibly being TRBD1 (5 bases). This CDR3 is 13 amino acids long. Trimming pared 1 base from V and 10 bases from J, leaving 13 bases between. The germline V gene has CDR1 SGHAT and CDR2 FQNNGV. CDR3 residues: CASSLGSGRDYTF. The CDR3 DNA sequence: TGTGCCAGCAGCTTAGGTTCAGGGAGGGACTACACCTTC.

The J gene is TRBJ2-3, the V gene TRBV13; the D gene is possibly TRBD1 (5 bases). CDR3 length equals 15 residues. V was pared by 5 bases and J by 0 bases, with 12 bases between. The germline CDR1 and CDR2 sequences are PRHDT and FYEKMQ (reference sequence). The CDR3 loop is CASSSWGPSTDTQYF. The CDR3 bases are TGTGCCAGCAGCAGTTGGGGCCCTAGCACAGATACGCAGTATTTT. Looking up the rest from reference TRBV13 and TRBJ2-3 gives the full variable domain: AAGVIQSPRHLIKEKRETATLKCYPIPRHDTVYWYQQGPGQDPQFLISFYEKMQSDKGSIPDRFSAQQFSDYHSELNMSSLELGDSALYFCASSSWGPSTDTQYFGPGTRLTVL.

The J gene is TRBJ2-5, the V gene TRBV7-7, with D possibly being TRBD2 (6 bases). This CDR3 spans 16 amino acids. Between the trimmed V and J ends, which lost 1 base and 4 bases, there was a span of 16 bases. CDR1 and CDR2 (germline): SSHAT, FNYEAQ (reference sequence). The CDR3 sequence: CASSLGRTIKGETQYF. As DNA, the CDR3 is TGTGCCAGCAGCTTAGGGCGGACTATCAAGGGAGAGACCCAGTACTTC. The whole variable domain, filled in from reference TRBV7-7 and TRBJ2-5, reads GAGVSQSPRYKVTKRGQDVTLRCDPISSHATLYWYQQALGQGPEFLTYFNYEAQPDKSGLPSDRFSAERPEGSISTLTIQRTEQRDSAMYRCASSLGRTIKGETQYFGPGTRLLVL.

The V call is TRBV7-2, the J call TRBJ2-6, with TRBD1 as a possible D gene (5 bases). The V and J ends lost 2 bases and 0 bases respectively, with 17 bases between them. This CDR3 has 19 amino acids. Germline values: CDR1 SGHTA, CDR2 FQGNSA. The CDR3 spells CASSLRATAGASGANVLTF. The CDR3 nucleotides are TGTGCCAGCAGCTTAAGGGCCACAGCTGGGGCCTCTGGGGCCAACGTCCTGACTTTC.

The chain recombines TRBV7-2 with TRBJ1-1; a weak D match, TRBD1 (6 bases). The CDR3 has 13 residues. With 4 bases removed from V and 4 bases from J, the gap between germline ends came to 10 bases. Germline V gene sequence: CDR1 SGHTA, CDR2 FQGNSA. The CDR3 reads CASSSQGPTEAFF. CDR3 coding DNA: TGTGCCAGCAGCTCGCAGGGGCCCACTGAAGCTTTCTTT.

The J gene is TRBJ2-3, the V gene TRBV2, with D possibly being TRBD2 (5 bases). The CDR3 extends over 15 amino acids. Trimming took off 1 base at V and 4 bases at J, with 12 bases between the two ends. The germline V gene has CDR1 SNHLY and CDR2 FYNNEI. The CDR3 sequence is CASSEGLPTADTQYF. The CDR3 region has the DNA TGTGCCAGCAGTGAAGGACTACCTACCGCAGATACGCAGTATTTT. Variable domain in full (rest from reference TRBV2 and TRBJ2-3): EPEVTQTPSHQVTQMGQEVILRCVPISNHLYFYWYRQILGQKVEFLVSFYNNEISEKSEIFDDQFSVERPDGSNFTLKIRSTKLEDSAMYFCASSEGLPTADTQYFGPGTRLTVL.

V is TRBV7-8 and J is TRBJ2-7, with a possible D match to TRBD1 (5 bases). Trimming took 5 bases from V and 0 from J, leaving 11 bases between them. The CDR3 totals 14 residues. Germline CDR1 reads SGHVS; CDR2 reads FQNEAQ. CDR3 region: CASSKTQGSYEQYF. In DNA, the CDR3 is TGTGCCAGCAGCAAAACCCAGGGCTCCTACGAGCAGTACTTC.

The chain joins TRBV5-1 to TRBJ2-3; 10 bases are shared with TRBD2. V was pared by 4 bases and J by 0 bases, with 2 bases of the junction left unmatched. The CDR3 has 15 residues. The V gene's germline CDR1 is SGHRS and CDR2 YFSETQ. The DNA for the CDR3 is TGCGCCAGCAGCCCGACTAGCGGGAGCACAGATACGCAGTATTTT. Translated: CASSPTSGSTDTQYF. The full variable domain, its missing parts supplied by reference TRBV5-1 and TRBJ2-3, is KAGVTQTPRYLIKTRGQQVTLSCSPISGHRSVSWYQQTPGQGLQFLFEYFSETQRNKGNFPGRFSGRQFSNSRSEMNVSTLELGDSALYLCASSPTSGSTDTQYFGPGTRLTVL.

This clone appeared once. CDR3 in amino acids: CASRTRTGAFYNEQFF. DNA for the CDR3: TGCGCCAGCAGAACACGGACAGGGGCATTTTACAATGAGCAGTTCTTC. The genes are TRBV5-1 and TRBJ2-1; 9 nucleotides agree with TRBD1. This CDR3 spans 16 amino acids. The J segment lost 4 bases and the V segment lost 5 bases, leaving 10 bases of the junction unmatched. Per the germline V gene, CDR1 is SGHRS and CDR2 is YFSETQ.

The chain employs TRBV28 and TRBJ2-5; no clear D gene. Per the germline V gene, CDR1 is MDHEN and CDR2 is SYDVKM. Trimming pared 5 bases from V and 5 bases from J, leaving 12 bases between. This CDR3 comprises 13 residues. CDR3 in DNA: TGTGCCAGCAGTCCTCGGACGCGCGAGACCCAGTACTTC. Protein sequence: CASSPRTRETQYF.

For the CDR3, the DNA is TGTGCCAGCAGTATACAGGAACTTTTTTTCACAGATACGCAGTATTTT. Translated: CASSIQELFFTDTQYF. The chain is built from TRBV2 and TRBJ2-3, with D tentatively TRBD1 (5 bases). Germline-derived CDR1 and CDR2 are SNHLY and FYNNEI. The CDR3 spans 16 residues. V was pared by 5 bases and J by 2 bases, with 17 bases between.

The V call is TRBV2, the J call TRBJ2-1; 8 bases fit TRBD2. Germline CDR1 and CDR2: SNHLY and FYNNEI. Trimming removed 7 bases from V and 3 bases from J; junction bases left unmatched: 8. The CDR3 has 15 residues. The CDR3 nucleotides are TGTGCCAGCAACCCCGGGACTAGTCGCTACAATGAGCAGTTCTTC. Amino acids: CASNPGTSRYNEQFF.

This chain uses TRBV11-2 with TRBJ2-5; D unresolved. The V gene lost 5 bases and the J gene lost 0 bases, with 7 bases spanning the gap. There are 13 residues in the CDR3. Germline V gene data show CDR1 as SGHAT and CDR2 as FQNNGV. CDR3 protein: CASSRDNQETQYF. The CDR3 region has the DNA TGTGCCAGCAGCCGAGACAACCAAGAGACCCAGTACTTC.

The chain carries TRBV7-2 and TRBJ2-3, with D perhaps matching TRBD2 (6 bases). CDR3 length: 15 residues. The germline V and J ends were trimmed by 6 bases and 0 bases, with 13 bases remaining between them. In germline, CDR1 is SGHTA, CDR2 FQGNSA. CDR3 DNA sequence: TGTGCCAGCAGACGCCGGGACTTGAGCACAGATACGCAGTATTTT. Protein: CASRRRDLSTDTQYF.

The rearrangement joins TRBV28 to TRBJ2-7, with 8 bases aligning to TRBD1. CDR1 is MDHEN and CDR2 is SYDVKM in the germline V gene. The CDR3 has 16 amino acids. V dropped 6 bases and J dropped 3; count of bases not matched to a gene: 13. The CDR3 is CASSPRGRGLLYEQYF. DNA for the CDR3: TGTGCCAGCAGCCCCAGGGGCAGGGGGCTCCTCTACGAGCAGTACTTC.

This CDR3 is CASSPGRGLSGNTIYF. CDR3 nucleotide sequence: TGTGCCAGCTCACCGGGCAGGGGACTCTCTGGAAACACCATATATTTT. V usage is TRBV18 and J usage is TRBJ1-3; the D gene is possibly TRBD1 (6 bases). The germline V gene has CDR1 KGHSH and CDR2 LQKENI. This CDR3 comprises 16 residues. V was cut by 3 bases and J by 0 bases, with 12 bases left in between.